Shown below are 25 T cell receptor beta chains from a single sample sequenced in a study of blood T cell repertoires in COVID-19. Sequenced by immunoSEQ multiplex PCR; TCRdb stores in-frame clones only, minus some. The top ten hold 10% to 15% of the sample, which has about 480,000 clones, about nine tenths seen once. The specimen sequenced was peripheral blood. The receptors shown here come from a woman aged 45-60 years with COVID-19, enrolled during active disease.

V gene TRBV15 combines with J gene TRBJ1-3; no clear D. Germline CDR1 reads LNHNV; CDR2 reads YYDKDF (reference sequence). V shed 1 base and J shed 4 bases, with 11 bases lying between them. This CDR3 is built from 15 residues. CDR3 sequence reads: CATSRVAAGGNTIYF. The CDR3 DNA reads TGTGCCACCAGCAGAGTCGCGGCCGGAGGAAACACCATATATTTT.

The CDR3 DNA follows: TGCAGCGTTGTGACCCCGGGACAGACCTTTTACGAGCAGTACTTC. It specifies CSVVTPGQTFYEQYF. The chain carries TRBV29-1 and TRBJ2-7, with TRBD1 matching over 7 bases. Germline lookup yields CDR1 SQVTM and CDR2 ANQGSEA. The length of the CDR3 is 15 residues. V dropped 4 bases and J dropped 4; count of bases not matched to a gene: 13.

This chain uses TRBV3-1 (or the pseudogene TRBV3-2) with TRBJ2-1; D is unresolved. There are 12 residues in the CDR3. Between the trimmed V and J ends, which lost 6 bases and 7 bases, there was a span of 10 bases. In germline, CDR1 is LGHDT, CDR2 YNNKEL (reference sequence). CDR3 nucleotides: TGTGCCAGCAGTCCCAGGTGGAATGAGCAGTTCTTC. This translates into CASSPRWNEQFF.

The CDR3 protein is CASSIIEDTEAFF. CDR3 in DNA: TGTGCCAGTAGTATAATTGAGGACACTGAAGCTTTCTTT. The V gene is TRBV19, the J gene TRBJ1-1; D is uncertain. The CDR3 runs 13 residues. The germline V gene has CDR1 LNHDA and CDR2 SQIVND (reference sequence). Trimming stripped 2 bases from V and 3 bases from J, with 7 bases between.

The genes are TRBV28 and TRBJ2-1; D possibly corresponds to TRBD2 (6 bases). CDR1 MDHEN and CDR2 SYDVKM come from the germline V gene. The CDR3 spans 14 residues. Trimming cost V 6 bases and J 4 bases, with 13 bases left between them. The CDR3 protein is CASRPDGTYNEQFF. CDR3 coding DNA: TGTGCCAGCAGACCGGACGGGACTTACAATGAGCAGTTCTTC.

This chain connects TRBV19 to TRBJ1-6, with D hard to call. V lost 11 bases and J 0 bases, leaving 8 bases between the germline ends. CDR3 size: 13 residues. Germline V gene lookup returns CDR1 LNHDA and CDR2 SQIVND (reference sequence). CDR3 residues: CAAGPSYNSPLHF. CDR3 sequence (DNA): TGTGCCGCAGGTCCCTCCTATAATTCACCCCTCCACTTT.

CDR3 bases: TGTGCCAGCAGCCAGGGGGACAGTACTACCGGGGAGCTGTTTTTT. Protein: CASSQGDSTTGELFF. The rearrangement uses TRBV4-2 and TRBJ2-2; 7 nucleotides line up with TRBD1. Looked up from germline, CDR1 is LGHNA and CDR2 is YNFKEQ. This CDR3 has 15 residues. V shed 3 bases, J shed 5 bases, and the junction held 6 bases outside the gene matches.

This chain links TRBV24-1 with TRBJ1-4; 9 nucleotides align to TRBD1. The germline V gene has CDR1 KGHDR and CDR2 SFDVKD. This CDR3 contains 18 residues. Trimming at V came to 6 bases and at J to 0 bases, leaving 10 bases not matched to a gene. In DNA, the CDR3 is TGTGCCACCAGTATCCGGGACAGGGATCCATCAACTAATGAAAAACTGTTTTTT. Translating gives CATSIRDRDPSTNEKLFF.

V usage is TRBV6-5 and J usage is TRBJ2-7, with 7 positions matching TRBD1. V was pared by 4 bases and J by 6 bases, with 6 bases of the junction left unmatched. The CDR3 covers 13 residues. From germline, CDR1 is MNHEY and CDR2 SVGAGI. Here the CDR3 DNA reads TGTGCCAGCAGTTCCACATACAGGGGCGAGCAGTACTTC. This encodes CASSSTYRGEQYF.

J is TRBJ2-5 and V is TRBV10-3; the D is unclear. V shed 3 bases and J shed 4 bases, with 18 bases lying between them. This CDR3 is built from 16 residues. The germline V gene has CDR1 ENHRY and CDR2 SYGVKD. CDR3 bases: TGTGCCATCAGTGACCCGATTGTATCTGGCCCAGAGACCCAGTACTTC. Protein product: CAISDPIVSGPETQYF.

V usage is TRBV7-9 and J usage is TRBJ1-2, with TRBD1 as a possible D gene (6 bases). Per the germline V gene, CDR1 is SEHNR and CDR2 is FQNEAQ (reference sequence). The V end was cut by 1 base, the J end by 8 bases, with 17 bases between. The CDR3 is 15 residues long. CDR3 coding DNA: TGTGCCAGCAGCTTAGTCGGGACAACCGGAGGAGGCTACACCTTC. This translates into CASSLVGTTGGGYTF.

V usage is TRBV4-1 and J usage is TRBJ1-5; 8 nucleotides match TRBD1. V gave up 1 base and J gave up 9 bases; unmatched junction bases: 14. The CDR3 sequence is 17 residues long. CDR1 MGHRA and CDR2 YSYEKL come from the germline V gene. In DNA form, the CDR3 reads TGCGCCAGCAGCCAAGCCGGGGCAGGGGGCGGGGAGACGCCCCAGCATTTT. This codes for CASSQAGAGGGETPQHF.

The chain uses TRBV6-5 and TRBJ1-2; D is unclear. V lost 3 bases and J 6 bases, leaving 17 bases between the germline ends. The CDR3 consists of 15 residues. Germline lookup yields CDR1 MNHEY and CDR2 SVGAGI. The CDR3 sequence: CASSYNSPPQHGYTF. The CDR3 nucleotides read TGTGCCAGCAGTTATAACTCCCCCCCCCAACATGGCTACACCTTC.

The rearrangement links TRBV19 to TRBJ2-7; 11 nucleotides agree with TRBD1. Germline loops: CDR1 LNHDA, CDR2 SQIVND (reference sequence). V gave up 9 bases and J gave up 0 bases; unmatched junction bases: 4. The CDR3 consists of 14 residues. The CDR3 loop is CASGGTGGSYEQYF. The DNA for the CDR3 is TGTGCCAGCGGGGGGACAGGGGGCTCCTACGAGCAGTACTTC.

The CDR3 bases are TGTGCCAGCAGGAAGATAGCGGGGGAGACGGGGGAGCAGTACTTC. It is translated as CASRKIAGETGEQYF. V gene TRBV2 combines with J gene TRBJ2-7; 9 nucleotides line up with TRBD2. Germline trimming cut 6 bases from V and 7 bases from J; bases unmatched to any gene: 13. The CDR3 sequence is 15 residues long. CDR1 is SNHLY, CDR2 FYNNEI, per germline.

The rearrangement uses TRBV5-5 and TRBJ1-5; maybe TRBD1 (6 bases). The CDR3 has 17 amino acids. V lost 3 bases, J lost 5 bases, and 21 bases lay in between. CDR1 and CDR2 (germline): SGHKS, YYEKEE (reference sequence). The DNA of the CDR3 is TGTGCCAGCAGCTCGTCGCTGCGAATAGGGGGTGATCAGCCCCAGCATTTT. Translation gives CASSSSLRIGGDQPQHF.

This chain joins TRBV5-1 and TRBJ2-1, with D uncertain. The V gene lost 0 bases and the J gene lost 8 bases, with 15 bases spanning the gap. Germline values: CDR1 SGHRS, CDR2 YFSETQ. The CDR3 sequence is 15 residues long. The CDR3 coding sequence is TGCGCCAGCAGCTTGGCCGCATTACAGAGTCATGAGCAGTTCTTC. This gives the protein CASSLAALQSHEQFF.

This clone was recorded once. The identical CDR3 is also encoded by other nucleotide sequences in the sample. The rearrangement joins TRBV19 to TRBJ2-7; TRBD1 aligns across 9 bases. Germline V gene lookup returns CDR1 LNHDA and CDR2 SQIVND (reference sequence). This CDR3 comprises 13 residues. Germline trimming cut 6 bases from V and 5 bases from J; bases unmatched to any gene: 5. The CDR3 DNA reads as TGTGCCAGTAGCCTACAGGGGGCTGACGAGCAGTACTTC. This translates into CASSLQGADEQYF.

In regard to this clone: The same CDR3 is also encoded by other DNA sequences in this sample. This chain uses TRBV12-3 or TRBV12-4 with TRBJ2-3; possibly TRBD1 for D (5 bases). The CDR3 runs to 13 residues. V lost 6 bases to trimming and J lost 0 bases, with 7 bases between them. In DNA form, the CDR3 reads TGTGCCAGCAGAGACAGAAGCACAGATACGCAGTATTTT. Residues: CASRDRSTDTQYF.

CDR3 nucleotide sequence: TGTGCCAGCAGTTTCCCCACCGACAGGGGCGATGGCTACACCTTC. This codes for CASSFPTDRGDGYTF. The chain uses TRBV6-5 and TRBJ1-2, with TRBD1 matching over 8 bases. The CDR3 spans 15 residues. The V and J ends lost 4 bases and 6 bases, in that order; junction bases with no gene match: 10. Germline-derived CDR1 and CDR2 are MNHEY and SVGAGI.

As concerns this clone: Its ends do not fully match the called genes, so a read error is possible. This rearrangement joins TRBV4-1 to TRBJ2-7, with D possibly TRBD1 on 6 matching bases. CDR1 and CDR2 from the germline V gene are MGHRA and YSYEKL. The CDR3 has 16 amino acids. CDR3 residues: CASTQVLRGPLYEQYF. DNA for the CDR3: TGCGCCAGCACCCAAGTACTCAGGGGCCCACTCTACGAGCAGTACTTC.

J is TRBJ1-2 and V is TRBV15; TRBD1 aligns across 7 bases. Losses at the gene ends were 0 bases for V and 6 bases for J; bases not matched to a gene: 4. CDR3 length: 14 residues. In germline, CDR1 is LNHNV, CDR2 YYDKDF (reference sequence). CDR3 bases: TGTGCCACCAGCAGAGACAGGGGGAAAAATGGCTACACCTTC. It codes for CATSRDRGKNGYTF.

On this clone: The sample contains more than one DNA sequence encoding this CDR3. V usage is TRBV19 and J usage is TRBJ2-3; 11 positions match TRBD2. This CDR3 has 14 residues. The germline V gene encodes CDR1 LNHDA and CDR2 SQIVND (reference sequence). V dropped 5 bases and J dropped 3; count of bases not matched to a gene: 1. The DNA of the CDR3 is TGTGCCAGTAGTCCTAGCGGGGGGACAGATACGCAGTATTTT. This encodes CASSPSGGTDTQYF.

The genes are TRBV27 and TRBJ2-3; D possibly corresponds to TRBD1 (5 bases). Germline CDR1 MNHEY, CDR2 SMNVEV (reference sequence). The CDR3 covers 15 residues. Trimming pared 4 bases from V and 1 base from J, leaving 12 bases between. The CDR3 coding sequence is TGTGCCAGCAGTTCACCTATCAGGGGCACAGATACGCAGTATTTT. Translated: CASSSPIRGTDTQYF.

This chain uses TRBV19 with TRBJ1-1; 7 bases match TRBD1. The germline V gene has CDR1 LNHDA and CDR2 SQIVND (reference sequence). Trimming removed 5 bases from V and 1 base from J; junction bases left unmatched: 7. This CDR3 has 15 residues. This CDR3 is CASSASGTANTEAFF. The CDR3 DNA reads TGTGCCAGTAGTGCCTCCGGGACAGCGAACACTGAAGCTTTCTTT.